This TCR beta chain was recovered during a study of cytomegalovirus exposure and HLA in healthy donors (dated by TCRdb to the late 2010s). About the full investigation: An earlier analysis of a few hundred of the donors reported approximately 300 Gb of sequence data and around 120 million unique TCR beta sequences obtained from about 200 million T cells. An early release that covered fewer than 800 HLA-typed donors contained approximately 300 gigabases of sequencing data and 65 million to 100 million unique TCR sequences. Of the roughly 420 genotyped donors, less than 90% were placed in the genetic ancestry cluster associated with self-reported Caucasian donors. The study aimed to test whether signatures of past pathogen exposure could be identified by cataloging public T cell receptors. The study profiled the T cell repertoires of about 720 subjects by immunosequencing and related them to cytomegalovirus serostatus. A separate validation cohort of approximately 130 different subjects was used in addition to the roughly 640-subject first cohort. To predict cytomegalovirus infection status, the study brought together high-throughput TCR immunosequencing, statistical association of individual TCRs with disease status, and machine learning. A later analysis re-analyzed previously published TCR beta repertoires from roughly 690 donors and added high-resolution HLA genotyping to study TCR occurrence patterns. Rather than using new phenotypic data, the later analysis identified candidate immune exposures from TCR beta sequences and from how often those sequences occurred across donors. In an earlier analysis of roughly 540 of the donors, high-throughput TCR beta sequencing was used to judge whether each TCR beta V gene segment behaved as functional or pseudogenic. Donor age, sex, ethnicity and CMV serostatus were compiled together with the repertoire data. A later genetic analysis took genome-wide SNP genotypes for about three fifths of the roughly 670 donors and used that subset as a discovery cohort. Every repertoire in the discovery cohort had been generated on one and the same sequencing platform. Class I and class II HLA loci were covered by the typing at four-digit resolution. Typing coverage differed by locus: A, B, C, DRB1 and DQB1 were typed in about 629-640 donors, DQA1 in about 500, DPA1 in roughly 590, and DPB1 in 450 to 490. About five DR-DQ haplotypes were handled as single units for association and clustering, since linkage in the cohort was strong. Across around 400 genotyped donors of the cohort, an average of about 200,000 unique TCR beta nucleotide sequences per donor were sequenced, and approximately 17% of those sequences were non-productive. The investigation overall reported the following: Some IMGT-functional V segments, including TRBV6-2 and TRBV6-3, could not be distinguished by the 87-base-pair reads and were therefore excluded. A group of highly shared sequence variants was considered likely to be a technical artifact of the sequencing pipeline. The authors suggested that the approach could potentially be extended to other disease states and immunological phenotypes. An earlier analysis of some 590 of the donors showed that most TCR beta V segments appeared in productive rearrangements either about 90% or about 30% of the time, which broadly matched IMGT annotations. Most TCR sequences were seen in very few donors, while some public TCRs were found in many individuals. An association between a missense DCLRE1C variant and V-gene and J-gene trimming of TCR beta chains was found in a later genetic analysis and replicated in an independent cohort. A further reported finding was that TCR beta sequences accurately predicted the HLA-A and HLA-B alleles for most subjects in the first cohort. The study listed 150 to 200 TCR beta chains as associated with cytomegalovirus. Compared with equally common non-associated chains, HLA-associated TCR beta chains in a later analysis were more clonally expanded and had lower generation probabilities. In both the original and validation cohorts, the classifier was reported to diagnose cytomegalovirus status with high specificity and sensitivity. In a later genetic analysis, fewer N-insertions in productive TCRs were reported among donors in an Asian-associated ancestry cluster than the 666-donor mean. When HLA alleles, especially DR and DQ, strongly co-occurred, TCR associations were difficult to assign to individual alleles. The only immune exposure information available for the cohort was CMV serostatus. Sequencing depth was assumed to be roughly uniform across donors in the presence/absence analyses, though that assumption may not hold. Because counts were too low, seventeen rarely observed V segments, including chromosome 9 orphons, were excluded from the earlier analysis of 587 of the donors. The cohort was sequenced for TCR beta chains only, and without alpha or paired-chain data the features that could be detected were limited. A later analysis found that most CMV-associated TCR beta chains appeared HLA-restricted, with HLA associations seemingly driven largely by CMV exposure. A few of the identified cytomegalovirus-associated TCR beta chains were confirmed in vitro to be specific for cytomegalovirus antigens. Because HLA typing was missing for some donors at each locus, association tests included only the typed subset. Linkage disequilibrium might explain the correlated functional status among segregating V segments, but an unknown experimental factor could not be ruled out. According to a later analysis, TCR association rates differed among HLA loci, with DRB1 alleles showing the most associated TCRs and HLA-C alleles showing the fewest. Several of the top co-occurrence clusters appeared to be linked to parvovirus B19, influenza, CMV and Epstein-Barr virus, according to a later analysis. Specific HLA alleles were associated with 15,000 to 20,000 TCR beta sequences at a false discovery rate of 0.05 in a later analysis.

V sheds 0 bases and J sheds 5 bases, leaving 4 bases between their ends. The CDR1 and CDR2 encoded by the germline V gene are KGHSH and LQKENI. The CDR3 sequence holds 12 residues, the cysteine and phenylalanine included. CDR3 DNA is the only sequence kept; it has 36 bases, read in frame from the first base. Library method: the immunoSEQ multiplex PCR assay. A mixture of 60 forward primers for TCR Vbeta segments and 13 reverse primers for TCR Jbeta segments was used in the multiplex PCR. A multiplex PCR assay on genomic DNA amplified the CDR3 region of rearranged TCR beta genes. On the Illumina HiSeq System, the amplified TCR beta libraries were sequenced as 87-base-pair reads. The published analysis was carried out like this. Across the 500 to 850 repertoires, a later analysis counted 80 million or so unique TCR beta chains, roughly 11 million of which were shared by at least two donors. A nearest-neighbor algorithm error-corrected the raw reads and collapsed the reads into unique sequences, merging closely related sequences to remove PCR and sequencing errors. V, D and J gene segments were assigned by aligning CDR3 sequences to IMGT reference sequences. For a sequence to be retained, a match of at least six nucleotides was required to both a V gene segment and a J gene segment. Rearrangements were classified as productive when the CDR3 lacked stop codons and remained in frame with V and J, and all other rearrangements were classified as non-productive. Following IMGT convention, CDR3 was defined as the stretch from the second conserved V-encoded cysteine up to the conserved J-encoded phenylalanine. Sequences without an unambiguous match to a single V gene segment were excluded from the earlier analysis of 450 to 750 of the donors. An earlier analysis of under 750 of the donors called V segments functional above 56.7% productive rearrangements and segregating when the between-donor standard deviation exceeded 5%. A statistical classification framework was built to diagnose cytomegalovirus status from the catalog of TCR beta chain sequences. In a later analysis, TCR nucleotide sequences were compared against IMGT/GENE-DB human TR gene sequences so that V and J genes could be assigned. A later analysis assigned CDR3 sequences and most-parsimonious VDJ recombination scenarios with the TCRdist pipeline. In a later analysis, each TCR beta chain was defined by its CDR3 amino acid sequence together with its V-gene family, and reads without a unique V-gene family were excluded. As a way to deal with suspected cross-contamination and a sequencing artifact, a later analysis dropped 450 to 600 nucleotide sequences that were highly shared and had low generation probability. A later analysis calculated a clonal expansion index for each public chain from normalized within-repertoire ranks of inferred template counts. In a later analysis, generation probabilities were computed using a VDJ recombination model fitted to out-of-frame rearrangements, and the results were checked against IGoR. A later analysis scored TCR-TCR, TCR-HLA and TCR-CMV co-occurrence with hypergeometric tests, applying a repertoire-size bias correction to TCR pairs. In a later analysis, false discovery rates were estimated by permuting HLA or CMV assignments 20 times. In a later analysis, co-occurring TCRs were grouped with DBSCAN, and TCRdist sequence similarity was added when clustering was performed within HLA-allele-positive subsets. For co-occurrence clustering, repertoires with fewer than 30,000 or more than 120,000 public chains were excluded, along with roughly 5 repertoires with anomalous nucleotide sharing. TCRdb took over this immuneACCESS table, retaining in-frame rearrangements with V and J assigned. Such tables are incomplete; in checked studies, under half of the missing clones stem from an unresolved V gene, and the remainder is unexplained. From that table come the V and J calls and clone size; the DNA was used to work out D and trimming. The sample records 100,000 to 150,000 clones, just over 70% of which are singletons. Together, the top ten hold over 2% of the sample.

The cohort consisted of approximately 670 healthy bone marrow donors. Cohort members were all nominally healthy when sampled, although unrecorded immune exposures were likely present. The donor was CMV seropositive and was included in the group of about 290 seropositive cohort members. A peripheral blood sample was collected from each donor, and TCR beta sequencing was performed on peripheral blood mononuclear cells. Genomic DNA was extracted from the blood cell samples with the Qiagen DNeasy Blood Extraction Kit. To note about this clone: Its cognate antigen has yet to be identified. One base away there is no much larger clone; base qualities are not given.

This sequence uses TRBV18 and TRBJ1-1; the D gene assignment is ambiguous. The sequence came from an older woman in good health and CMV-seropositive. Sequences were obtained from PBMCs. In nucleotides, the sequence is TGTGCCAGCTCACCACCCCATACTGAAGCTTTCTTT. This encodes CASSPPHTEAFF.